Each of the 24 T cell receptor beta chains below was sequenced from the same sample in a study of blood T cell repertoires in COVID-19 (TCRdb year 2020). The library was obtained by the immunoSEQ multiplex PCR assay. TCRdb took over this immuneACCESS table, retaining in-frame rearrangements with V and J assigned. Such tables are incomplete; in checked studies, under half of the missing clones stem from an unresolved V gene, and the remainder is unexplained. Recorded for this sample are 73,000 or so clones; around 82% of them occurred a single time. 5% to 6% of the sample is held by the ten biggest clonotypes. The sequencing input was peripheral blood. The receptor set was obtained from a man aged 50-60 years with active COVID-19.

The chain carries TRBV11-2 and TRBJ1-2; weak D call: TRBD1 (6 bases). V lost 6 bases to trimming and J lost 5 bases, with 16 bases between them. CDR1 SGHAT and CDR2 FQNNGV come from the germline V gene. The length of the CDR3 is 14 residues. The CDR3 bases are TGTGCCAGCAGAAAGACAGGCGTTATGTATGGCTACACCTTC. Residues: CASRKTGVMYGYTF.

The chain carries TRBV6-2 or TRBV6-3 and TRBJ2-7; TRBD1 might be the D (5 bases). Germline V gene data show CDR1 as MNHEY and CDR2 as SVGEGT. The CDR3 runs to 15 residues. V gave up 6 bases and J gave up 6 bases, with 21 bases separating them. The CDR3 DNA is TGTGCCAGCAGCCCCTCGACTGGGGCCCCTCTCGAGCAGTACTTC. This encodes CASSPSTGAPLEQYF.

The sample holds a few counts of this clone. CDR3 sequence reads: CASSLGQGIGPQHF. The CDR3 DNA reads as TGTGCCAGCAGTTTGGGACAGGGGATTGGGCCCCAGCATTTT. The V call is TRBV6-5, the J call TRBJ1-5, with 10 bases matching TRBD1. The CDR3 is made up of 14 amino acids. Germline CDR1 MNHEY, CDR2 SVGAGI. J lost 9 bases, V lost 4 bases, and 6 bases had no gene match.

The CDR3 sequence is CASSFEGPGGLETQYF. DNA of the CDR3: TGTGCCAGCAGCTTTGAGGGGCCCGGGGGGTTGGAGACCCAGTACTTC. The rearrangement joins TRBV7-6 to TRBJ2-5; TRBD2 matches at 7 bases. V shed 3 bases and J 5 bases; nucleotides not matched to a gene: 12. Per the germline V gene, CDR1 is SGHVS and CDR2 is FNYEAQ. The CDR3 is 16 amino acids.

V usage is TRBV7-2 and J usage is TRBJ1-4; D gene ambiguous. From germline, CDR1 is SGHTA and CDR2 FQGNSA. This CDR3 is 14 amino acids long. V lost 3 bases, J lost 0 bases, and 5 bases lay in between. The CDR3 spells CASSLYATNEKLFF. Written as DNA, the CDR3 is TGTGCCAGCAGCTTGTATGCAACTAATGAAAAACTGTTTTTT. Looking up the rest from reference TRBV7-2 and TRBJ1-4 gives the full variable domain: GAGVSQSPSNKVTEKGKDVELRCDPISGHTALYWYRQSLGQGLEFLIYFQGNSAPDKSGLPSDRFSAERTGGSVSTLTIQRTQQEDSAVYLCASSLYATNEKLFFGSGTQLSVL.

The CDR3: CASRDSGSGHEQFF. CDR3 nucleotides: TGCGCCAGTCGGGATAGCGGGAGTGGGCATGAGCAGTTCTTC. This chain uses TRBV5-1 with TRBJ2-1, with 9 bases matching TRBD2. The CDR3 has 14 residues. Germline V gives CDR1 SGHRS, CDR2 YFSETQ. Trimming removed 8 bases from V and 8 bases from J; junction bases left unmatched: 11. Full variable domain (remainder filled in from reference TRBV5-1 and TRBJ2-1): KAGVTQTPRYLIKTRGQQVTLSCSPISGHRSVSWYQQTPGQGLQFLFEYFSETQRNKGNFPGRFSGRQFSNSRSEMNVSTLELGDSALYLCASRDSGSGHEQFFGPGTRLTVL.

In this sample, this clone turned up once. The chain carries TRBV6-6 and TRBJ1-2, with TRBD1 identical over 8 bases. This CDR3 spans 13 amino acids. CDR1 and CDR2 (germline): MNHNY, SVGAGI (reference sequence). Trimming at V came to 0 bases and at J to 8 bases, leaving 2 bases not matched to a gene. CDR3 nucleotide sequence: TGTGCCAGCAGTTACTCACAGGGGGAAGGCTACACCTTC. Protein product: CASSYSQGEGYTF.

The chain has TRBV10-3 and TRBJ1-1, with 9 bases lining up with TRBD1. Germline loops: CDR1 ENHRY, CDR2 SYGVKD. The CDR3 sequence is 15 residues long. Unmatched junction bases numbered 8, after V lost 7 bases and J lost 2 bases. This CDR3 is CAINPGQGLNTEAFF. The CDR3 DNA reads TGTGCCATCAATCCCGGACAGGGGCTTAACACTGAAGCTTTCTTT.

By share, this clone counts as medium-sized. The chain joins TRBV19 to TRBJ1-3, with a tentative D call TRBD1 (5 bases). Germline V gene lookup returns CDR1 LNHDA and CDR2 SQIVND (reference sequence). Trimming took 3 bases from V and 0 from J, leaving 6 bases between them. The CDR3 consists of 14 residues. This CDR3 is CASSIDSSGNTIYF. DNA for the CDR3: TGTGCCAGTAGTATCGACAGCTCTGGAAACACCATATATTTT.

V and J are TRBV2 and TRBJ2-7; TRBD2 might be the D (5 bases). The CDR3 extends over 15 amino acids. V was clipped by 6 bases and J by 0 bases, with 15 bases between them. The germline CDR1 and CDR2 sequences are SNHLY and FYNNEI. The CDR3 sequence: CASRRGTDYSYEQYF. The CDR3 DNA reads TGTGCCAGCAGACGGGGAACAGACTACTCCTACGAGCAGTACTTC.

This clone came up once. V is TRBV16 and J is TRBJ1-5; D is undetermined. This CDR3 is built from 13 residues. CDR1 is KGHSY and CDR2 is FQNENV in the germline V gene. V lost 4 bases and J 4 bases, leaving 8 bases between the germline ends. This CDR3 is CASSPRGNQPQHF. CDR3 nucleotide sequence: TGTGCCAGCAGCCCCCGGGGAAATCAGCCCCAGCATTTT. Full variable domain (rest looked up from reference TRBV16 and TRBJ1-5): GEEVAQTPKHLVRGEGQKAKLYCAPIKGHSYVFWYQQVLKNEFKFLISFQNENVFDETGMPKERFSAKCLPNSPCSLEIQATKLEDSAVYFCASSPRGNQPQHFGDGTRLSIL.

The chain combines TRBV18 with TRBJ2-7; 10 positions agree with TRBD2. Germline trimming cut 6 bases from V and 0 bases from J; bases unmatched to any gene: 8. The CDR3 contains 16 residues. CDR1 and CDR2 from the germline V gene are KGHSH and LQKENI. The CDR3 DNA follows: TGTGCCAGCTCCCAGGTTAGCGGGAGGCACTCCTACGAGCAGTACTTC. Its translation is CASSQVSGRHSYEQYF.

This clone was seen many times. V and J are TRBV7-9 and TRBJ2-2; 14 bases are a match to TRBD2. Per germline, CDR1 SEHNR and CDR2 FQNEAQ (reference sequence). With V trimmed by 5 bases and J by 6 bases, 8 bases remained unmatched. The CDR3 runs 17 residues. In DNA form, the CDR3 reads TGTGCCAGCAGCGTGACTAGCGGGGGGGCTCCGGCCGGGGAGCTGTTTTTT. Encoded protein: CASSVTSGGAPAGELFF.

The chain couples TRBV28 to TRBJ1-2; 8 positions match TRBD1. V was clipped by 4 bases and J by 4 bases; unmatched bases: 14. Germline values: CDR1 MDHEN, CDR2 SYDVKM. The CDR3 contains 17 residues. The CDR3 is CASSSPRPRQGRYGYTF. The CDR3 nucleotides are TGTGCCAGCAGTTCACCCCGCCCGCGACAGGGGCGCTATGGCTACACCTTC.

The chain has TRBV20-1 and TRBJ2-1; tentative D call: TRBD1 (5 bases). Germline V gene lookup returns CDR1 DFQATT and CDR2 SNEGSKA (reference sequence). Trimming removed 6 bases from V and 8 bases from J, with 11 bases in between. The CDR3 has 11 residues. CDR3 amino acids: CSAMLGDEQFF. CDR3 DNA sequence: TGCAGTGCAATGCTAGGGGATGAGCAGTTCTTC.

The chain links TRBV13 to TRBJ2-5; D ambiguous. The CDR3 loop spans 14 amino acids. Trimming pared 2 bases from V and 5 bases from J, leaving 12 bases between. Per the germline V gene, CDR1 is PRHDT and CDR2 is FYEKMQ (reference sequence). CDR3 sequence: CASSLTQRRETQYF. The CDR3 nucleotides read TGTGCCAGCAGCTTAACGCAGCGCCGGGAGACCCAGTACTTC.

This chain joins TRBV6-5 and TRBJ1-5, with TRBD1 as a possible D gene (5 bases). Germline assignment: CDR1 MNHEY and CDR2 SVGAGI. Trimming stripped 6 bases from V and 3 bases from J, with 12 bases between. The CDR3 spans 14 residues. The CDR3, as DNA: TGTGCCAGCAGGGTGCAGGGTTCCAATCAGCCCCAGCATTTT. This codes for CASRVQGSNQPQHF.

The J gene is TRBJ2-1, the V gene TRBV24-1; 12 nucleotides agree with TRBD2. Germline-derived CDR1 and CDR2 are KGHDR and SFDVKD. The CDR3 has 16 amino acids. V shed 4 bases, J shed 7 bases, and the junction held 7 bases outside the gene matches. In DNA, the CDR3 is TGTGCCACCAGTGACCTAGCGGGGGGGGCCGGGAATGAGCAGTTCTTC. Protein product: CATSDLAGGAGNEQFF.

The chain has TRBV4-1 and TRBJ2-1; 11 nucleotides match TRBD2. With 4 bases clipped from V and 1 base from J, the junction kept 6 bases outside the gene matches. This CDR3 spans 17 amino acids. CDR1 and CDR2 (germline): MGHRA, YSYEKL. Written as DNA, the CDR3 is TGCGCCAGCAGCCGGGGACTAGCGGCCGGATCCTACAATGAGCAGTTCTTC. Translation gives CASSRGLAAGSYNEQFF.

This chain connects TRBV4-1 to TRBJ1-6; D is unclear. Trimming removed 1 base at V and 7 bases at J, with 8 bases between. CDR3 length: 14 residues. Germline CDR1 MGHRA, CDR2 YSYEKL. CDR3 residues: CASSQGGANSPLHF. For the CDR3, the DNA is TGCGCCAGCAGCCAAGGAGGCGCAAATTCACCCCTCCACTTT.

This clone was found a few times. The rearrangement joins TRBV5-8 to TRBJ2-3, with 14 bases lining up with TRBD2. Germline CDR1 SGHTS, CDR2 YDEGEE. Trimming took 3 bases from V and 1 from J; bases not matched to a gene: 1. This CDR3 has 16 residues. This CDR3 is CASSWGLAGGTDTQYF. The CDR3 region has the DNA TGTGCCAGCAGCTGGGGACTAGCGGGGGGCACAGATACGCAGTATTTT. Based on the CDR3 plus reference TRBV5-8 and TRBJ2-3, the full variable domain is EAGVTQSPTHLIKTRGQQATLRCSPISGHTSVYWYQQALGLGLQFLLWYDEGEERNRGNFPPRFSGRQFPNYSSELNVNALELEDSALYLCASSWGLAGGTDTQYFGPGTRLTVL.

The V and J genes are TRBV18 and TRBJ2-7; 12 bases fit TRBD1. The CDR3 is made up of 14 amino acids. Germline CDR1 KGHSH, CDR2 LQKENI. V lost 5 bases, J lost 9 bases, and 8 bases stayed unmatched. The CDR3 bases are TGTGCCAGCTCAGCCTCGGGACAGGGGGCTAGGCAGTACTTC. Amino acids: CASSASGQGARQYF.

This clone was recorded a few times. The chain employs TRBV7-2 and TRBJ2-1; weak D call: TRBD1 (5 bases). CDR3 length: 13 amino acids. CDR1 and CDR2 from the germline V gene are SGHTA and FQGNSA. The V end was cut by 1 base, the J end by 5 bases, with 6 bases between. Here the CDR3 DNA reads TGTGCCAGCAGCTTAGGGACAAACAATGAGCAGTTCTTC. This codes for CASSLGTNNEQFF. The whole variable domain, filled in from reference TRBV7-2 and TRBJ2-1, reads GAGVSQSPSNKVTEKGKDVELRCDPISGHTALYWYRQSLGQGLEFLIYFQGNSAPDKSGLPSDRFSAERTGGSVSTLTIQRTQQEDSAVYLCASSLGTNNEQFFGPGTRLTVL.

This clone was recorded only once. The rearrangement uses TRBV11-2 and TRBJ2-7; the match to TRBD1 covers 7 bases. This CDR3 is built from 13 residues. The germline gives CDR1 SGHAT, CDR2 FQNNGV. The V segment lost 7 bases and the J segment 3 bases; nucleotides outside the gene matches: 6. CDR3 sequence: CASTRTGDYEQYF. The CDR3 nucleotides read TGTGCCAGCACCAGGACAGGAGACTACGAGCAGTACTTC.